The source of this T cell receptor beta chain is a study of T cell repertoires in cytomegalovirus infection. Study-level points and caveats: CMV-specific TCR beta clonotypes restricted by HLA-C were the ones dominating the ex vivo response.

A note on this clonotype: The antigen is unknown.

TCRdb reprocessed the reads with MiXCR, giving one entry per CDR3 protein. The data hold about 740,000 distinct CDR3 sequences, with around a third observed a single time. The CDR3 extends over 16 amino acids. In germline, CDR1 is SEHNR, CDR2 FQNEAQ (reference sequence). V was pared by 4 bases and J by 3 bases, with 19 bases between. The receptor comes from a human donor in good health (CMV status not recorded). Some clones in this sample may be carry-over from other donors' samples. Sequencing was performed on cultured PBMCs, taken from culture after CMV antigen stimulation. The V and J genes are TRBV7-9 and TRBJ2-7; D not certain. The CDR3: CASSSYKGPRSYEQYF. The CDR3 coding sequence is TGTGCCAGCAGCTCTTACAAGGGCCCCCGTAGCTACGAGCAGTACTTC.